Listed below are T cell receptor beta chains from one sample, sequenced in a study of vaccination effects on CD4 cells after COVID-19. No antigen has been identified for these receptors. The assay was immunoSEQ multiplex PCR, and TCRdb's table has in-frame clones only and misses some. Among about 73,000 clones listed, around 78% were seen once. The sequencing used CD4+ T cells from PBMCs cultured with SARS-CoV-2 spike peptides, collected before COVID-19 vaccination. The receptors were gathered from a human donor who received a COVID-19 vaccine. Each CDR3 is given with its conserved first and last residue. A D gene is named only where the DNA matches it firmly. A clone size is listed for some rows: how often the clone was seen (once, few, many), or a class if it is expanded.

d_gene: -
abundance: -
len: 14
v_gene: TRBV4-3
j_gene: TRBJ1-4
CDR3aa: CASSPVRSNEKLFF
CDR3nt: TGCGCCAGCAGCCCCGTTAGATCTAATGAAAAACTGTTTTTT

d_gene: TRBD1
abundance: -
len: 16
v_gene: TRBV24-1
j_gene: TRBJ2-2
CDR3aa: CATSDPGQGDAGELFF
CDR3nt: TGTGCCACCAGTGATCCGGGACAGGGAGATGCCGGGGAGCTGTTTTTT

d_gene: TRBD2
abundance: once
len: 14
v_gene: TRBV2
j_gene: TRBJ2-2
CDR3aa: CAGRLAENTGELFF
CDR3nt: TGTGCCGGTAGACTAGCGGAGAACACCGGGGAGCTGTTTTTT

d_gene: -
abundance: -
len: 14
v_gene: TRBV19
j_gene: TRBJ2-3
CDR3aa: CASSIVQGPGTQYF
CDR3nt: TGTGCCAGTAGTATAGTCCAGGGGCCGGGTACGCAGTATTTT

d_gene: -
abundance: -
len: 11
v_gene: TRBV7-2
j_gene: TRBJ1-2
CDR3aa: CASSPQGSYTF
CDR3nt: TGTGCCAGCAGCCCTCAGGGAAGCTACACCTTC

d_gene: -
abundance: -
len: 12
v_gene: TRBV5-1
j_gene: TRBJ2-2
CDR3aa: CASSFNTGELFF
CDR3nt: TGCGCCAGCAGCTTCAACACCGGGGAGCTGTTTTTT

d_gene: -
abundance: few
len: 15
v_gene: TRBV5-6
j_gene: TRBJ2-2
CDR3aa: CASSFGGTNTGELFF
CDR3nt: TGTGCCAGCAGCTTCGGTGGGACGAACACCGGGGAGCTGTTTTTT

d_gene: -
abundance: -
len: 12
v_gene: TRBV3-1/TRBV3-2
j_gene: TRBJ2-3
CDR3aa: CASSYRADTQYF
CDR3nt: TGTGCCAGCAGCTACAGGGCAGATACGCAGTATTTT

d_gene: TRBD2
abundance: -
len: 13
v_gene: TRBV29-1
j_gene: TRBJ2-2
CDR3aa: CSVAGTSPGELFF
CDR3nt: TGCAGCGTGGCCGGGACTAGCCCCGGGGAGCTGTTTTTT

d_gene: -
abundance: -
len: 11
v_gene: TRBV12-3/TRBV12-4
j_gene: TRBJ2-1
CDR3aa: CASTKRTEQFF
CDR3nt: TGTGCCAGCACTAAAAGAACCGAGCAGTTCTTC

d_gene: TRBD1
abundance: -
len: 17
v_gene: TRBV7-3
j_gene: TRBJ2-5
CDR3aa: CASSLGWPGQGQETQYF
CDR3nt: TGTGCCAGCAGCCTCGGATGGCCGGGACAGGGACAAGAGACCCAGTACTTC

d_gene: -
abundance: -
len: 14
v_gene: TRBV4-1
j_gene: TRBJ2-5
CDR3aa: CASRSGLTRETQYF
CDR3nt: TGCGCCAGCAGATCCGGGCTCACGAGGGAGACCCAGTACTTC

d_gene: -
abundance: -
len: 14
v_gene: TRBV7-2
j_gene: TRBJ2-1
CDR3aa: CASSLSSSYNEQFF
CDR3nt: TGTGCCAGCAGCTTATCAAGCTCCTACAATGAGCAGTTCTTC

d_gene: TRBD1
abundance: -
len: 19
v_gene: TRBV2
j_gene: TRBJ1-4
CDR3aa: CASREVYLLTGNINEKLFF
CDR3nt: TGTGCCAGCAGGGAGGTTTATCTACTGACAGGGAACATTAATGAAAAACTGTTTTTT

d_gene: TRBD1
abundance: few
len: 13
v_gene: TRBV2
j_gene: TRBJ1-5
CDR3aa: CASMGQANQPQHF
CDR3nt: TGTGCCAGCATGGGACAGGCCAATCAGCCCCAGCATTTT

d_gene: -
abundance: -
len: 13
v_gene: TRBV30
j_gene: TRBJ1-1
CDR3aa: CAWTRSMNTEAFF
CDR3nt: TGTGCCTGGACTCGTAGCATGAACACTGAAGCTTTCTTT

d_gene: TRBD1
abundance: -
len: 13
v_gene: TRBV5-4
j_gene: TRBJ1-2
CDR3aa: CASSPDRADGYTF
CDR3nt: TGTGCCAGCAGCCCTGACAGGGCAGATGGCTACACCTTC

d_gene: TRBD1
abundance: -
len: 14
v_gene: TRBV19
j_gene: TRBJ1-2
CDR3aa: CASSPLGQGDGYTF
CDR3nt: TGTGCCAGTAGCCCCCTCGGACAGGGGGATGGCTACACCTTC

d_gene: -
abundance: -
len: 15
v_gene: TRBV7-9
j_gene: TRBJ2-2
CDR3aa: CASSPPIPNTGELFF
CDR3nt: TGTGCCAGCAGCCCCCCTATACCGAACACCGGGGAGCTGTTTTTT

d_gene: -
abundance: -
len: 17
v_gene: TRBV5-6
j_gene: TRBJ1-1
CDR3aa: CASSPFWGPLMNTEAFF
CDR3nt: TGTGCCAGCAGCCCATTTTGGGGCCCCCTCATGAACACTGAAGCTTTCTTT

d_gene: -
abundance: -
len: 16
v_gene: TRBV5-1
j_gene: TRBJ1-3
CDR3aa: CASSLASPGAGNTIYF
CDR3nt: TGCGCCAGCAGCTTGGCCAGTCCAGGGGCTGGAAACACCATATATTTT

d_gene: -
abundance: once
len: 13
v_gene: TRBV2
j_gene: TRBJ2-5
CDR3aa: CASSESREETQYF
CDR3nt: TGTGCCAGCAGTGAAAGTAGGGAAGAGACCCAGTACTTC